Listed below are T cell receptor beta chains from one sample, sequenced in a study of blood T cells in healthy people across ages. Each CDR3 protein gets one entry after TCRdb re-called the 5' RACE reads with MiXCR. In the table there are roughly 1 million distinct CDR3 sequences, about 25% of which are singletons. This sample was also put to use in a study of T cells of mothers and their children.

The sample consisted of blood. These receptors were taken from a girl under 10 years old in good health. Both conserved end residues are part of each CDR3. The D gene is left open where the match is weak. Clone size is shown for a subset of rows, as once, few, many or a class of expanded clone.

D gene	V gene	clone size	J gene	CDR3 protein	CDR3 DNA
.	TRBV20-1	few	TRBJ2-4	CSARPDSYIQYF	TGCAGTGCTAGACCCGATAGCTACATTCAGTACTTC
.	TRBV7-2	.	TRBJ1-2	CASSLYGGGGYTF	TGTGCCAGCAGCTTATACGGCGGAGGCGGCTACACCTTC
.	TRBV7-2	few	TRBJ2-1	CASSPGQARGNEQFF	TGTGCCAGCAGCCCTGGGCAGGCAAGAGGCAATGAGCAGTTCTTC
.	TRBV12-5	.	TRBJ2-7	CASGLPVTYEQYF	TGTGCTAGTGGTTTGCCGGTCACCTACGAGCAGTACTTC
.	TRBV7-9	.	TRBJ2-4	CASSGETGLTYF	TGTGCCAGCAGCGGAGAGACAGGTTTAACGTACTTC
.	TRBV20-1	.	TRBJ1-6	CSAHDRPTEPLHF	TGCAGTGCCCACGACAGGCCCACCGAACCCCTCCACTTT
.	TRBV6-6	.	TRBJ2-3	CASKVRATDTQYF	TGTGCCAGCAAGGTGAGAGCGACAGATACGCAGTATTTT
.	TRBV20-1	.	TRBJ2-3	CSASIPRNPPDPQYF	TGCAGTGCTAGTATTCCCCGGAACCCGCCAGATCCGCAGTATTTT
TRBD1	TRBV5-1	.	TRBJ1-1	CASSLSTGRTEAFF	TGCGCCAGCAGCTTGTCGACAGGGCGGACTGAAGCTTTCTTT
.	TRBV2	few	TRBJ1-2	CARNEVDLYGYTF	TGTGCCAGAAATGAGGTGGACCTCTATGGCTACACCTTC
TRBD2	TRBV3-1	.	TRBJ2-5	CASSQVAAGPRRETQYF	TGTGCCAGCAGCCAAGTAGCAGCGGGACCCAGGCGAGAGACCCAGTACTTC
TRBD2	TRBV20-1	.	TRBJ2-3	CSAIVVLAGFTDTQYF	TGCAGTGCTATCGTCGTCCTAGCGGGGTTTACAGATACGCAGTATTTT
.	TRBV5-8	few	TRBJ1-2	CATDYGRGYGYTF	TGTGCCACAGACTATGGCAGGGGCTATGGCTACACCTTC
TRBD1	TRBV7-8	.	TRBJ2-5	CASSLQERGLETQYF	TGTGCCAGCAGCTTACAAGAAAGGGGGCTAGAGACCCAGTACTTC
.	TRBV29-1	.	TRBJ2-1	CSVLGDWGNEQFF	TGCAGCGTTCTTGGGGATTGGGGCAATGAGCAGTTCTTC
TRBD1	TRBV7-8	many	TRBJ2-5	CASSSGTGEETQYF	TGTGCCAGCAGCTCCGGGACAGGGGAAGAGACCCAGTACTTC
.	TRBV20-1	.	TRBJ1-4	CSAGGEGWNEKLFF	TGCAGTGCTGGGGGAGAGGGCTGGAATGAAAAACTGTTTTTT
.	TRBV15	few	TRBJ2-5	CATSRHGTEETQYF	TGTGCCACCAGCAGACACGGGACGGAAGAGACCCAGTACTTC
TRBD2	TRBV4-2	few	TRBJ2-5	CASRTTSGGQQETQYF	TGTGCCAGCAGAACGACTAGCGGGGGGCAACAAGAGACCCAGTACTTC
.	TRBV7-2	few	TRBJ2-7	CASSLGGGGRVYEQYF	TGTGCCAGCAGCTTAGGGGGGGGCGGCAGGGTCTACGAGCAGTACTTC
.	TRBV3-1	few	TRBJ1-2	CASSQPNGGGYTF	TGTGCCAGCAGCCAGCCCAATGGGGGTGGCTACACCTTC
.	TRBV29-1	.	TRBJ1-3	CSVGRSGNTIYF	TGCAGCGTTGGCAGGTCTGGAAACACCATATATTTT